The T cell receptor (beta chain) described here comes from a study of blood T cells in healthy people across ages. The study's findings and limits: Naive CD4+ cells and diversity were both higher in long-lived donors than in aged donors. It was not possible, with unsorted PBMCs, to conclusively compare naive and antigen-experienced cells. Strong correlation existed between TCR beta diversity and naive T cell percentage.

This clonotype was observed many times. Its antigen is undetermined. The authors ran a second PCR of 7 to 11 cycles using a sample-barcoded 5' primer and a J-beta primer mix. In TCRdb, the 5' RACE reads were re-called with MiXCR into one record per CDR3 protein. This table has around 900,000 distinct CDR3 sequences, around 30% appearing once. Germline CDR1 and CDR2: DFQATT and SNEGSKA (reference sequence). Trimming cost V 6 bases and J 6 bases; bases outside gene matches: 6. The CDR3 loop spans 14 amino acids. The clonotype comes from a woman aged 80 or older in good health. This chain uses TRBV20-1 with TRBJ2-1; 12 bases match TRBD2. The material sequenced was blood. Here the CDR3 reads CSADTGLAGNEQFF. The DNA for the CDR3 is TGCAGTGCCGATACGGGACTAGCGGGCAATGAGCAGTTCTTC.